These 8 T cell receptor beta chains were all obtained from the same sample, sequenced in a study of early T cells in non-severe SARS-CoV-2 infection. TCRdb independently ran MiXCR on the 5' RACE reads; one entry per CDR3 protein. The data hold about 64,000 distinct CDR3 sequences, with roughly 18% observed a single time. The sample consisted of whole blood, taken at baseline. The receptors derive from an adult who was a healthcare worker with PCR-confirmed SARS-CoV-2 infection or an uninfected control (not recorded which).

In its sample, this clonotype was seen a few times. The rearrangement joins TRBV2 to TRBJ1-1; a weak D match, TRBD1 (6 bases). Germline V gene lookup returns CDR1 SNHLY and CDR2 FYNNEI. CDR3 length: 11 amino acids. V lost 11 bases, J lost 10 bases, and 17 bases lay in between. The DNA of the CDR3 is TGTGCCGGGCACAGGGATTTTGGAGCTTTCTTT. Translated: CAGHRDFGAFF.

The chain recombines TRBV18 with TRBJ2-1; 10 bases match TRBD2. V was clipped by 3 bases and J by 9 bases; unmatched bases: 5. The CDR3 runs to 14 residues. Germline V gene data show CDR1 as KGHSH and CDR2 as LQKENI. CDR3 bases: TGTGCCAGCTCACCGCTAGCGGGAGATGGTGAGCAGTTCTTC. Translating gives CASSPLAGDGEQFF.

This clonotype was found a few times. The chain recombines TRBV18 with TRBJ1-1; D might be TRBD1 (5 bases). This CDR3 comprises 13 residues. Trimming shortened V by 2 bases and J by 6 bases, and 10 bases separated the two germline ends. Germline assignment: CDR1 KGHSH and CDR2 LQKENI. CDR3 nucleotide sequence: TGTGCCAGCTCACCAATGACAGCTCCTGAAGCTTTCTTT. It specifies CASSPMTAPEAFF.

This clonotype has only a few counts. This chain links TRBV5-6 with TRBJ2-5; 9 nucleotides align to TRBD2. CDR3 length: 16 residues. The V gene's germline CDR1 is SGHDT and CDR2 YYEEEE. Losses at the gene ends were 2 bases for V and 0 bases for J; bases not matched to a gene: 5. CDR3 DNA: TGTGCCAGCAGCTTTAGCGGGGGATTGTACCAAGAGACCCAGTACTTC. Its translation is CASSFSGGLYQETQYF.

This chain connects TRBV29-1 to TRBJ2-3; TRBD1 might be the D (5 bases). The germline gives CDR1 SQVTM, CDR2 ANQGSEA. The CDR3 is 13 amino acids. V lost 4 bases and J 8 bases, leaving 16 bases between the germline ends. The CDR3 nucleotides are TGCAGCGTTGTCGCAGGGCAAAGGGGTACGCAGTATTTT. As protein: CSVVAGQRGTQYF.

V usage is TRBV7-2 and J usage is TRBJ2-7; D might be TRBD1 (5 bases). Trimming cost V 1 base and J 6 bases, with 13 bases left between them. CDR3 length equals 14 residues. Germline V lookup: CDR1 SGHTA, CDR2 FQGNSA. The CDR3 DNA is TGTGCCAGCAGCTTAGGCCAGGGCCGAGGCGAGCAGTACTTC. It encodes CASSLGQGRGEQYF. Looking up the rest from reference TRBV7-2 and TRBJ2-7 gives the full variable domain: GAGVSQSPSNKVTEKGKDVELRCDPISGHTALYWYRQSLGQGLEFLIYFQGNSAPDKSGLPSDRFSAERTGGSVSTLTIQRTQQEDSAVYLCASSLGQGRGEQYFGPGTRLTVT.

There are a few counts of this clonotype. The V and J genes are TRBV12-3 or TRBV12-4 and TRBJ2-7; perhaps TRBD1 as D (5 bases). The CDR3 runs to 14 residues. Trimming shortened V by 8 bases and J by 1 base, and 15 bases separated the two germline ends. The CDR3 here is CASAWGPRSYEQYF. CDR3 nucleotide sequence: TGTGCCAGCGCGTGGGGCCCACGGTCCTACGAGCAGTACTTC.

This clonotype occurred a few times. The gene calls are TRBV18 and TRBJ2-3; the D is unclear. V gave up 2 bases and J gave up 1 base, with 10 bases separating them. CDR3 length: 15 residues. Germline CDR1 reads KGHSH; CDR2 reads LQKENI. CDR3 sequence (DNA): TGTGCCAGCTCACCAGTCAATTTGGGCACAGATACGCAGTATTTT. This encodes CASSPVNLGTDTQYF. The full variable domain, in which reference TRBV18 and TRBJ2-3 provide the parts outside the CDR3, is NAGVMQNPRHLVRRRGQEARLRCSPMKGHSHVYWYRQLPEEGLKFMVYLQKENIIDESGMPKERFSAEFPKEGPSILRIQQVVRGDSAAYFCASSPVNLGTDTQYFGPGTRLTVL.